This T cell receptor (beta chain) was recorded in a study of regulatory T cells in long-lasting Graves disease. Assembly of TCR beta libraries relied on iRepertoire HTBI primers together with Arm-PCR of CDR3 regions. Each CDR3 protein is one row after TCRdb ran MiXCR on the multiplex PCR reads. Here the sample spans roughly 500,000 distinct CDR3 sequences, less than 25% being singletons. Study conclusions and caveats: Graves' patients with persistent disease showed TCR diversity lower than patients newly diagnosed.

This clonotype was found many times. What it recognizes is unknown. Documented time point: persistent/refractory GD, antithyroid drugs over 5 years with positive TRAb. There was RNA extracted from PBMCs, and the TCR library was made from it. The authors drew 7 to 10 milliliters of peripheral blood into EDTA tubes. The starting material was peripheral blood mononuclear cells (PBMCs), obtained when the disease was refractory, from a patient treated with antithyroid drugs. The clonotype originates from a female donor with Graves disease.

CDR3 DNA: TGTGCCAGCAGTCTTCTACCAGGCGGCACTGAAGCTTTCTTT. Translating gives CASSLLPGGTEAFF. V is TRBV28 and J is TRBJ1-1; D remains unclear. V shed 5 bases and J shed 4 bases, with 14 bases lying between them. The CDR3 totals 14 residues. Germline CDR1 reads MDHEN; CDR2 reads SYDVKM.